This T cell receptor beta chain was retrieved from a study of blood T cell repertoires in COVID-19. At the level of the study: In each case, the material was cDNA or gDNA derived from T cells, B-cell-depleted T cells, or PBMCs.

Methods used by the authors: Amplifying reference gene primers gave estimates of nucleated cell counts. Assay: immunoSEQ multiplex PCR; the TCRdb copy retains only in-frame clones and omits some. The DNA was the basis for D and trimming; V, J and clone size are from that table. The table lists about 200,000 clones, more than 75% of them singletons. V lost 1 base, J lost 5 bases, and 12 bases lay in between. The CDR3 runs 14 residues. The V gene's germline CDR1 is SGHVT and CDR2 SQSDAQ. Recruited during active infection, patients (from Seattle) were subsequently followed longitudinally. The rearrangement uses TRBV7-4 and TRBJ2-7, with D perhaps matching TRBD1 (7 bases). Sequenced material: peripheral blood. This TCR was recovered from a woman aged 55-70 years with COVID-19, enrolled during active disease. In DNA form, the CDR3 reads TGTGCCAGCAGCTTAGAGTCAGGGGGGCACGAGCAGTACGTC. It yields the protein CASSLESGGHEQYV.